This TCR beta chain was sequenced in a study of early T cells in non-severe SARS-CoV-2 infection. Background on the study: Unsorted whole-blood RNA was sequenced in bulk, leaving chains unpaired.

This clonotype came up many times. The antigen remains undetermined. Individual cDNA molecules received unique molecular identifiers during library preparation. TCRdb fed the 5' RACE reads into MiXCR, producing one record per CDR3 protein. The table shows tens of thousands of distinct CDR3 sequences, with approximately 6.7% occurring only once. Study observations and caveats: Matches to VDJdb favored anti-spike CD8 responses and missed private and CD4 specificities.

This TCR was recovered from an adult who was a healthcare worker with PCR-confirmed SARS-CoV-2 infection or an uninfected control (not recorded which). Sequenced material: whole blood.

The CDR3 coding sequence is TGTGCCAGCAGTCTACGACCAGCTCTTGTCCCCTACGAGCAGTACTTC. The encoded protein is CASSLRPALVPYEQYF. The chain joins TRBV6-2 or TRBV6-3 to TRBJ2-7; D is unclear. This CDR3 spans 16 amino acids. The ends were cut back, 5 bases at V and 2 bases at J, with 19 bases in the middle. Germline V gene data show CDR1 as MNHEY and CDR2 as SVGEGT.